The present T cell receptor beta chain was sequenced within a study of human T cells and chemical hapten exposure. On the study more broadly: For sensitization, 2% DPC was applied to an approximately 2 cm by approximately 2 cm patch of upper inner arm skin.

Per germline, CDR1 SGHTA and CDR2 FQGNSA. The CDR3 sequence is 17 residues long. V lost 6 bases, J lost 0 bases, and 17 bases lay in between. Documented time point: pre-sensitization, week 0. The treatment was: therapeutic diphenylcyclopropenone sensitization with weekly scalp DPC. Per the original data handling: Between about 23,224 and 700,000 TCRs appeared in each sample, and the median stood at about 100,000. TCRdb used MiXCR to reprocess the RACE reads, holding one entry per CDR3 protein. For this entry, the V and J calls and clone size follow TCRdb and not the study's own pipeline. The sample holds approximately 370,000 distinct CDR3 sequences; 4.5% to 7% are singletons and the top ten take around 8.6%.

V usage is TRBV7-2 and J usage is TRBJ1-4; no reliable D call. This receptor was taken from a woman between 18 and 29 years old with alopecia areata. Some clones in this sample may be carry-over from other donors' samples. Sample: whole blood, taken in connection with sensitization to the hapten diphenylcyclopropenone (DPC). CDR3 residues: CASSSPGYQATNEKLFF. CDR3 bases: TGTGCCAGCAGTTCGCCCGGGTATCAAGCAACTAATGAAAAACTGTTTTTT.